This T cell receptor (beta chain) was captured in a study of cytomegalovirus exposure and HLA in healthy donors. With respect to this clone: What it binds is not known.

The donors were part of the approximately 130-subject validation cohort, which stood apart from the roughly 670-subject first cohort. General observations from the study: Researchers counted roughly 150 TCR beta chains as cytomegalovirus-associated. It was reportedly the case that the classifier diagnosed cytomegalovirus status with high specificity and sensitivity. Whilst most TCR sequences proved rare, a subset of public TCRs occurred across many donors.

Sequencing used immunoSEQ multiplex PCR; TCRdb keeps in-frame clones, though not all of them. This table has some 150,000 clones, about 94% appearing once. The sequence was collected from a man aged 18 to 30 in good health and CMV-seropositive. Material for sequencing was PBMCs.

The CDR3 spells CASSVQQGNTEAFF. CDR3 coding DNA: TGTGCCAGCAGTGTACAACAGGGGAACACTGAAGCTTTCTTT. The gene calls are TRBV6-1 and TRBJ1-1, with D possibly TRBD1 on 6 matching bases. CDR1 and CDR2 from the germline V gene are MNHNS and SASEGT. The V gene lost 4 bases and the J gene lost 1 base, with 10 bases spanning the gap. The CDR3 has 14 residues.